The rows below give T cell receptor beta chains drawn from one sample of a study of CD8+CD57+ T cells in acquired aplastic anemia. TCRdb recomputed calls from the reads with MiXCR, one row per CDR3 protein. The sample includes about 200,000 distinct CDR3 sequences, more than 55% of them seen just once. The specimen sequenced was sorted CD4+, CD8+, or CD8+CD57+ T cells (not recorded which) from PBMCs. All receptors come from a human donor with aplastic anemia. The CDR3 runs from the conserved cysteine through the conserved F or W. A D gene is named only where the DNA matches it firmly. Rows give clone size only sometimes, using once, few, many, or a class for an expanded clone.

d_call	clone_size	v_call	j_call	cdr3_aa	cdr3_nt
TRBD1	.	TRBV29-1	TRBJ2-1	CSVDRDRGSYNEQFF	TGCAGCGTTGACCGAGACAGGGGCTCCTACAATGAGCAGTTCTTC
TRBD1	once	TRBV4-1	TRBJ2-7	CASSRTTGTYEQYF	TGTGCCAGCAGCCGAACGACAGGGACCTACGAGCAGTACTTC
TRBD2	.	TRBV20-1	TRBJ2-7	CSARQTSGNAYEQYF	TGCAGTGCTAGACAAACTAGCGGGAATGCCTACGAGCAGTACTTC
.	.	TRBV5-4	TRBJ2-1	CASSLVRQDNEQFF	TGTGCCAGCAGCTTGGTTCGGCAGGACAATGAGCAGTTCTTC
TRBD2	.	TRBV20-1	TRBJ2-3	CSVAGGEDTQYF	TGCAGTGTGGCGGGAGGGGAAGATACGCAGTATTTT
.	few	TRBV24-1	TRBJ2-2	CATSEGVTGELFF	TGTGCCACCAGTGAGGGGGTCACCGGGGAGCTGTTTTTT
.	.	TRBV19	TRBJ1-3	CASSDRGGNTIYF	TGTGCCAGTAGTGATCGGGGTGGAAACACCATATATTTT
.	.	TRBV24-1	TRBJ2-2	CATSEAGSTGELFF	TGTGCCACCAGTGAGGCCGGGAGCACCGGGGAGCTGTTTTTT
TRBD1	.	TRBV3-1	TRBJ2-6	CASSSDARTGVSGANVLTF	TGTGCCAGCAGCTCAGACGCTAGGACAGGGGTATCCGGGGCCAACGTCCTGACTTTC
TRBD1	few	TRBV4-2	TRBJ2-5	CASSQDTAGQGTQYF	TGTGCCAGCAGCCAAGATACAGCTGGACAGGGGACCCAGTACTTC
.	.	TRBV19	TRBJ2-3	CASSGGHTDTQYF	TGTGCCAGTAGCGGGGGCCACACAGATACGCAGTATTTT
TRBD2	.	TRBV9	TRBJ2-5	CASSSGGAGETQYF	TGTGCCAGCAGCAGCGGGGGGGCAGGAGAGACCCAGTACTTC
.	.	TRBV9	TRBJ1-1	CASSATGTWGTEAFF	TGTGCCAGCAGCGCTACAGGGACTTGGGGCACTGAAGCTTTCTTT
TRBD1	.	TRBV24-1	TRBJ2-1	CATSDPNRDRGANEQFF	TGTGCCACCAGTGACCCCAACCGGGACAGGGGCGCCAATGAGCAGTTCTTC
.	few	TRBV15	TRBJ1-6	CATSRDRGGSPLHF	TGTGCCACCAGCAGAGACCGGGGGGGATCACCCCTCCACTTT
.	.	TRBV2	TRBJ1-2	CASSWESGFDYTF	TGTGCCAGCAGCTGGGAGTCGGGCTTTGACTACACCTTC
.	.	TRBV19	TRBJ2-3	CASSLDSPSTDTQYF	TGCGCCAGCAGCCTTGACAGTCCTAGCACAGATACGCAGTATTTT
.	few	TRBV7-8	TRBJ2-7	CASSPGRHKDEQYF	TGTGCCAGCAGCCCGGGACGACATAAGGACGAGCAGTACTTC
.	.	TRBV7-9	TRBJ2-7	CASSLGNLQVIPYEQYF	TGTGCCAGCAGCTTAGGGAACCTACAGGTAATCCCCTACGAGCAGTACTTC
.	.	TRBV5-1	TRBJ1-6	CASSLTTDSSLHF	TGCGCCAGCAGCTTAACGACAGATTCATCCCTCCACTTT
.	.	TRBV5-1	TRBJ2-5	CASSLASRETQYF	TGCGCCAGCAGCTTGGCTAGTCGCGAGACCCAGTACTTC
.	.	TRBV7-2	TRBJ2-5	CASSSSPSQETQYF	TGTGCCAGCAGCTCCAGTCCCTCTCAAGAGACCCAGTACTTC
.	.	TRBV7-3	TRBJ2-7	CASSLTAGGTYEQYF	TGTGCCAGCAGCTTAACGGCGGGCGGGACCTACGAGCAGTACTTC
.	.	TRBV2	TRBJ1-1	CASSDPGTEAFF	TGTGCCAGCAGTGATCCAGGGACTGAAGCTTTCTTT
TRBD1	many	TRBV9	TRBJ2-2	CASSVRRDRANTGELFF	TGTGCCAGCAGCGTTCGTCGGGACAGGGCGAACACCGGGGAGCTGTTTTTT
.	.	TRBV5-6	TRBJ2-2	CASSFRDLSFTGELFF	TGTGCCAGCAGCTTCCGGGACCTTTCATTTACCGGGGAGCTGTTTTTT
.	.	TRBV20-1	TRBJ1-6	CSARVLNSPLHF	TGCAGTGCTAGAGTCTTAAATTCACCCCTCCACTTT
.	few	TRBV10-2	TRBJ1-2	CASSGVVNYGYTF	TGCGCCAGCAGTGGAGTGGTAAACTATGGCTACACCTTC
.	.	TRBV7-4	TRBJ2-1	CASSLELAGNEQFF	TGTGCCAGCAGCTTAGAACTAGCAGGCAATGAGCAGTTCTTC
.	.	TRBV6-6	TRBJ1-5	CAVGLTNQPQHF	TGTGCAGTTGGACTGACTAATCAGCCCCAGCATTTT
.	few	TRBV20-1	TRBJ2-5	CSARDLGGETQYF	TGCAGTGCTAGAGATCTTGGGGGAGAGACCCAGTACTTC
.	.	TRBV7-9	TRBJ2-2	CASSLATLNTGELFF	TGTGCCAGCAGCTTAGCCACTCTGAACACCGGGGAGCTGTTTTTT
.	.	TRBV5-1	TRBJ2-5	CASSLRGGQETQYF	TGCGCCAGCAGCTTGAGGGGGGGTCAAGAGACCCAGTACTTC
.	.	TRBV2	TRBJ2-2	CASSDSGAGELFF	TGTGCCAGCAGTGATAGCGGCGCCGGGGAGCTGTTTTTT
TRBD1	.	TRBV20-1	TRBJ2-7	CSVRGQAYEQYF	TGCAGCGTTCGAGGACAGGCCTACGAGCAGTACTTC
.	.	TRBV10-3	TRBJ2-5	CAISESGGGDETQYF	TGTGCCATCAGTGAGTCGGGAGGGGGTGACGAGACCCAGTACTTC
TRBD2	.	TRBV5-1	TRBJ2-3	CASSSFPAGGREDTQYF	TGCGCCAGCAGCTCCTTCCCAGCGGGGGGAAGGGAGGATACGCAGTATTTT
TRBD1	.	TRBV7-3	TRBJ1-1	CASSTDRGSAFF	TGTGCCAGCAGCACCGACAGGGGGTCAGCTTTCTTT
.	.	TRBV7-2	TRBJ2-7	CASSPGAGVHEQYF	TGTGCCAGCAGCCCAGGGGCAGGGGTTCACGAGCAGTACTTC
.	.	TRBV4-3	TRBJ2-7	CASSPVGTVEQYF	TGCGCCAGCAGCCCAGTGGGGACTGTCGAGCAGTACTTC
.	.	TRBV12-3/TRBV12-4	TRBJ2-1	CASNGGWDEQFF	TGTGCCAGCAACGGCGGGTGGGATGAGCAGTTCTTC